This T cell receptor (beta chain) was retrieved from a study of control samples from healthy donors and cancer patients. V shed 7 bases and J shed 6 bases, with 15 bases lying between them. The CDR3 has 13 amino acids. Germline CDR1 reads SNHLY; CDR2 reads FYNNEI. Method: immunoSEQ multiplex PCR; TCRdb's copy keeps in-frame clones and lacks some. The sample shows under 80,000 clones, around 93% of them seen only once. The specimen was blood. This TCR derives from a woman under 40 in good health. V and J are TRBV2 and TRBJ1-1; D call uncertain. The CDR3 loop reads CASTPLREAEAFF. CDR3 DNA sequence: TGTGCCAGCACCCCCTTACGGGAAGCTGAAGCTTTCTTT.